Given below is one TCR beta chain in context. The antigen is undetermined. The sample belongs to a study of OX40 agonist ivuxolimab in advanced cancers. Study at large: Partial responses occurred in Three dose-escalation patients, one with hepatocellular carcinoma and two with cutaneous melanoma.

Blood sampling took place at baseline, cycle 4 day 1, and cycle 7 day 1. The CDR3 contains 17 residues. Trimming shortened V by 0 bases and J by 6 bases, and 18 bases separated the two germline ends. Germline V gene lookup returns CDR1 SEHNR and CDR2 FQNEAQ (reference sequence). Assay: immunoSEQ multiplex PCR; the TCRdb copy retains only in-frame clones and omits some. Found here are about 77,000 clones, 87% of them singletons; the top ten hold 6.2%. Study conclusions and caveats: Clonal expansion was seen in CD4+ and CD8+ blood T cells by week 6 at 0.1 to 3.0 mg/kg. Partial responders at 0.1-3.0 mg/kg had among the lowest clonal expansion.

The receptor comes from an adult with an advanced solid tumor such as melanoma, head and neck, liver or kidney cancer. The chain joins TRBV7-9 to TRBJ2-1, with D perhaps assigned TRBD1 or TRBD2 (6 bases each). The starting material was CD4+ or CD8+ T cells sorted from blood, obtained in a trial of the OX40 agonist ivuxolimab. DNA for the CDR3: TGTGCCAGCAGCTTAGCGGACATTTGGGGGGCGGGCAATGAGCAGTTCTTC. Translation: CASSLADIWGAGNEQFF.